These 20 T cell receptor beta chains originate from one sample sequenced in a study of CD4 T cells in relation to SARS-CoV-2 and coronaviruses. Clones were read by immunoSEQ multiplex PCR, and TCRdb kept only the in-frame ones, dropping some. The sample yields around 15,000 clones, over 65% seen once. Antigens for these TCRs are unknown. Before the COVID-19 pandemic, during about 2010-2018, CD4+ T cells were taken from unexposed donors. CD4+ T cells were isolated from the cells after more than nine days of culture. Material for sequencing was CD4+ T cells from PBMCs, cultured in vitro. Receptor source: a human donor in good health.

This clone was seen a few times. The chain employs TRBV30 and TRBJ1-5, with D possibly TRBD1 on 5 matching bases. Between the trimmed V and J ends, which lost 5 bases and 3 bases, there was a span of 8 bases. Germline V lookup: CDR1 GTSNPN, CDR2 SVGIG (reference sequence). The CDR3 contains 12 residues. CDR3 sequence: CAWDSFNQPQHF. For the CDR3, the DNA is TGTGCCTGGGACAGCTTCAATCAGCCCCAGCATTTT.

The genes are TRBV6-7 and TRBJ1-1; D remains unclear. TRBV6-7 is annotated as an ORF whose role is uncertain. V shed 2 bases and J shed 1 base, with 17 bases lying between them. The CDR3 length is 17 residues. CDR3 in amino acids: CASSYTPRGKGNTEAFF. CDR3 nucleotide sequence: TGTGCCAGCAGTTACACACCAAGAGGGAAAGGGAACACTGAAGCTTTCTTT.

This clone showed up just once. The genes are TRBV5-1 and TRBJ1-4, with D tentatively TRBD1 (5 bases). CDR3 size: 17 residues. CDR1 is SGHRS and CDR2 is YFSETQ in the germline V gene. Trimming took 0 bases from V and 5 from J, leaving 17 bases between them. Here the CDR3 reads CASSLGVGGTANEKLFF. CDR3 DNA sequence: TGCGCCAGCAGCTTGGGAGTAGGTGGGACCGCGAATGAAAAACTGTTTTTT.

A few counts support this clone. The CDR3 bases are TGTGCCAGCAGCTTGGGACAAAATCAGCCCCAGCATTTT. Translation gives CASSLGQNQPQHF. The chain employs TRBV7-7 and TRBJ1-5; TRBD1 is a possible D gene (6 bases). The germline V and J ends were trimmed by 3 bases and 4 bases, with 7 bases remaining between them. The CDR3 is 13 amino acids. Per germline, CDR1 SSHAT and CDR2 FNYEAQ (reference sequence). Complete variable domain (other parts from reference TRBV7-7 and TRBJ1-5): GAGVSQSPRYKVTKRGQDVTLRCDPISSHATLYWYQQALGQGPEFLTYFNYEAQPDKSGLPSDRFSAERPEGSISTLTIQRTEQRDSAMYRCASSLGQNQPQHFGDGTRLSIL.

This clone appeared once. V usage is TRBV5-1 and J usage is TRBJ2-3; D perhaps matches TRBD2 (6 bases). The germline V and J ends were trimmed by 0 bases and 2 bases, with 10 bases remaining between them. The CDR3 length is 15 residues. Germline V CDR1 and CDR2: SGHRS, YFSETQ. The DNA for the CDR3 is TGCGCCAGCAGCTTGGTTGGCGGGACCACAGATACGCAGTATTTT. It yields the protein CASSLVGGTTDTQYF.

The chain links TRBV6-6 to TRBJ2-3; D perhaps matches TRBD2 (6 bases). Trimming left V 5 bases short and J 0 bases short, with 21 bases between. Germline assignment: CDR1 MNHNY and CDR2 SVGAGI (reference sequence). This CDR3 region has 18 residues. The CDR3 loop is CASSHDGTRFGSTDTQYF. CDR3 coding DNA: TGTGCCAGCAGTCACGATGGGACTCGGTTTGGTAGCACAGATACGCAGTATTTT.

The V gene is TRBV27, the J gene TRBJ1-3, with TRBD1 as a possible D gene (6 bases). V dropped 5 bases and J dropped 2 bases, with 13 bases sitting between them. Germline CDR1 and CDR2: MNHEY and SMNVEV (reference sequence). This CDR3 is built from 15 residues. This chain's CDR3 is CASSLTRTAGNTIYF. The CDR3 bases are TGTGCCAGCAGTCTTACCAGGACAGCTGGAAACACCATATATTTT.

The CDR3 nucleotides are TGTGCCAGCAGCCCCCAGCCGACCGGGACAGAAGAGACCCAGTACTTC. Translation: CASSPQPTGTEETQYF. The chain joins TRBV3-1 (or the pseudogene TRBV3-2) to TRBJ2-5; 7 bases align to TRBD1. Germline assignment: CDR1 LGHDT and CDR2 YNNKEL (reference sequence). The CDR3 is 16 amino acids. V was clipped by 4 bases and J by 3 bases; unmatched bases: 11.

This clone has only a few counts. In nucleotides, the CDR3 is TGCGCCAGCACTCCCACAGGGGGCGCGACTTACGAGCAGTACTTC. It specifies CASTPTGGATYEQYF. The chain carries TRBV5-1 and TRBJ2-7, with TRBD1 matching over 9 bases. After removal of 6 bases from V and 4 bases from J, the junction contained 11 bases not matched to a gene. The CDR3 spans 15 residues. Germline assignment: CDR1 SGHRS and CDR2 YFSETQ.

The chain has TRBV18 and TRBJ2-3, with 11 bases lining up with TRBD2. Germline trimming cut 3 bases from V and 2 bases from J; bases unmatched to any gene: 4. CDR1 and CDR2 from the germline V gene are KGHSH and LQKENI. This CDR3 contains 16 residues. CDR3 sequence (DNA): TGTGCCAGCTCACCCATAGCGGGAGGGCCCACAGATACGCAGTATTTT. Translating it yields CASSPIAGGPTDTQYF.

This chain connects TRBV4-2 to TRBJ2-3, with D possibly being TRBD1 (5 bases). V was trimmed by 0 bases and J by 4 bases, leaving 17 bases between them. CDR3 length equals 17 residues. Germline V gene data show CDR1 as LGHNA and CDR2 as YNFKEQ. In DNA, the CDR3 is TGTGCCAGCAGCCAAGACCGTAGCAGGGCCACCCCAGATACGCAGTATTTT. Translating it yields CASSQDRSRATPDTQYF.

The chain employs TRBV27 and TRBJ1-3, with D unresolved. Germline CDR1 reads MNHEY; CDR2 reads SMNVEV (reference sequence). This CDR3 is 15 amino acids long. V was clipped by 6 bases and J by 0 bases, with 12 bases between them. This CDR3 reads CASSRNGRSGNTIYF. The CDR3 region has the DNA TGTGCCAGCAGCCGTAATGGGCGCTCTGGAAACACCATATATTTT.

The chain carries TRBV21-1 and TRBJ2-7; TRBD2, the D gene given by the table, was not confirmed from the DNA. TRBV21-1 is listed as a pseudogene. The CDR3 has 21 residues. The CDR3 DNA follows: TGTGCCAGCAGCAAATTAGCGACCTCTGGGAAAGAAGAGCACGAAGACTACGAGCAGTACTTC. Translating it yields CASSKLATSGKEEHEDYEQYF.

A single count supports this clone. The V gene is TRBV30, the J gene TRBJ1-4; possibly TRBD1 for D (6 bases). The germline gives CDR1 GTSNPN, CDR2 SVGIG (reference sequence). The V end was cut by 0 bases, the J end by 4 bases, with 18 bases between. The CDR3 consists of 17 residues. The CDR3 DNA reads TGTGCCTGGAGTGTATGGGACCCAGGACAGCTTAATGAAAAACTGTTTTTT. Amino acid sequence: CAWSVWDPGQLNEKLFF. Drawing the rest from reference TRBV30 and TRBJ1-4, the complete variable domain is SQTIHQWPATLVQPVGSPLSLECTVEGTSNPNLYWYRQAAGRGLQLLFYSVGIGQISSEVPQNLSASRPQDRQFILSSKKLLLSDSGFYLCAWSVWDPGQLNEKLFFGSGTQLSVL.

This chain joins TRBV29-1 and TRBJ1-2; perhaps TRBD1 as D (5 bases). Germline values: CDR1 SQVTM, CDR2 ANQGSEA. Trimming shortened V by 1 base and J by 8 bases, and 14 bases separated the two germline ends. CDR3 length: 13 amino acids. CDR3 residues: CSVEGRARAGYTF. Here the CDR3 DNA reads TGCAGCGTTGAAGGGCGGGCCAGGGCCGGCTACACCTTC.

The chain joins TRBV3-1 (or the pseudogene TRBV3-2) to TRBJ2-7; 7 bases align to TRBD2. The germline gives CDR1 LGHDT, CDR2 YNNKEL (reference sequence). Losses at the gene ends were 3 bases for V and 1 base for J; bases not matched to a gene: 3. This CDR3 has 14 residues. CDR3 protein: CASSQSGASYEQYF. The CDR3 nucleotides read TGTGCCAGCAGCCAGAGCGGGGCATCCTACGAGCAGTACTTC.

This chain uses TRBV24-1 with TRBJ2-2; D may be TRBD2 (6 bases). V was shortened by 3 bases and J by 5 bases, with 12 bases between the two germline ends. The germline gives CDR1 KGHDR, CDR2 SFDVKD. The CDR3 has 15 amino acids. This CDR3 is CATSDVREDTGELFF. In nucleotides, the CDR3 is TGTGCCACCAGTGATGTCAGGGAGGATACCGGGGAGCTGTTTTTT.

This clone has a single count. The V gene is TRBV5-1, the J gene TRBJ2-1; TRBD2 might be the D (5 bases). Germline V gene sequence: CDR1 SGHRS, CDR2 YFSETQ. There are 15 residues in the CDR3. V shed 0 bases and J shed 5 bases, with 12 bases lying between them. The DNA of the CDR3 is TGCGCCAGCAGCTTGGGCGCCGGGAACCACAATGAGCAGTTCTTC. Its protein product is CASSLGAGNHNEQFF.

In its sample, this clone was seen a few times. The rearrangement joins TRBV6-5 to TRBJ1-1; the D is unclear. Germline assignment: CDR1 MNHEY and CDR2 SVGAGI. With 0 bases removed from V and 10 bases from J, the gap between germline ends came to 9 bases. This CDR3 has 12 amino acids. CDR3 loop: CASSYSGKPAFF. In DNA form, the CDR3 reads TGTGCCAGCAGTTACTCGGGGAAACCAGCTTTCTTT.

This clone was detected a few times. The chain carries TRBV7-9 and TRBJ2-7; 9 bases map to TRBD1. This CDR3 has 14 amino acids. The V gene's germline CDR1 is SEHNR and CDR2 FQNEAQ (reference sequence). V lost 6 bases and J lost 7; bases outside the gene matches: 10. CDR3 bases: TGTGCCAGCAGTTCTACAGGGGGCGTGGGGGAGCAGTACTTC. Translating gives CASSSTGGVGEQYF.